This passage covers 4 T cell receptor beta chains from one sample sequenced in a study of T cells after posttransplantation cyclophosphamide. Sequenced by immunoSEQ multiplex PCR; TCRdb stores in-frame clones only, minus some. The sample includes some 9,000 clones, more than 75% of them seen just once. Treatment was busulfan-fludarabine conditioning, a marrow graft, and cyclophosphamide on days +3 and +4. The source was PBMCs, collected after allogeneic stem cell transplant with posttransplant cyclophosphamide. Receptors were obtained from a female patient in her forties who received an allogeneic stem cell transplant from an unrelated donor, was CMV-positive, and had no GVHD. Some T cells may have originated in the graft donor.

The V gene is TRBV23-1, the J gene TRBJ2-4, with a possible D match to TRBD2 (5 bases). Being an ORF, TRBV23-1 has a function that is uncertain. The CDR3 is 16 residues long. V was clipped by 3 bases and J by 0 bases, with 12 bases between them. This chain's CDR3 is CASSHGLRLAKNIQYF. In DNA form, the CDR3 reads TGCGCCAGCAGTCATGGACTCAGGCTAGCCAAAAACATTCAGTACTTC.

The rearrangement uses TRBV7-9 and TRBJ1-1, with unresolved D. V was pared by 5 bases and J by 1 base, with 5 bases between. The germline CDR1 and CDR2 sequences are SEHNR and FQNEAQ (reference sequence). CDR3 length: 12 residues. The chain's CDR3 is CASSVKNTEAFF. CDR3 sequence (DNA): TGTGCCAGCAGCGTTAAGAACACTGAAGCTTTCTTT. The whole variable domain, remainder taken from reference TRBV7-9 and TRBJ1-1, is DTGVSQNPRHKITKRGQNVTFRCDPISEHNRLYWYRQTLGQGPEFLTYFQNEAQLEKSRLLSDRFSAERPKGSFSTLEIQRTEQGDSAMYLCASSVKNTEAFFGQGTRLTVV.

The chain has TRBV7-9 and TRBJ2-6; 7 nucleotides agree with TRBD1. CDR3 size: 18 residues. The J segment lost 0 bases and the V segment lost 0 bases, leaving 5 bases of the junction unmatched. The germline CDR1 and CDR2 sequences are SEHNR and FQNEAQ (reference sequence). The CDR3 protein is CASSLARGLSSGANVLTF. The CDR3 bases are TGTGCCAGCAGCTTAGCGAGGGGGCTAAGCTCTGGGGCCAACGTCCTGACTTTC.

This chain connects TRBV7-9 to TRBJ2-7; maybe TRBD1 (5 bases). Per germline, CDR1 SEHNR and CDR2 FQNEAQ (reference sequence). Trimming took off 3 bases at V and 5 bases at J, with 14 bases between the two ends. The CDR3 extends over 14 amino acids. Here the CDR3 reads CASSFSGPRDEQYF. The CDR3 coding sequence is TGTGCCAGCAGCTTTTCAGGGCCCCGGGACGAGCAGTACTTC.